These 24 T cell receptor beta chains originate from one sample sequenced in a study of neurological immune-mediated disorders. TCRdb redid the calling of the 5' RACE reads with MiXCR, one entry per CDR3 protein. The repertoire consists of roughly 88,000 distinct CDR3 sequences, with under 4.5% occurring once and the leading ten covering approximately 2.9%. Sequencing was carried out using PBMCs. The receptors were gathered from a woman aged 45-65 years with multiple sclerosis.

This clonotype was seen many times. The chain couples TRBV27 to TRBJ2-2; TRBD2 matches at 8 bases. There are 18 residues in the CDR3. Germline values: CDR1 MNHEY, CDR2 SMNVEV (reference sequence). The ends lost 8 bases at V and 1 base at J; junction bases unmatched: 15. The CDR3 region has the DNA TGTGCCAGCCGTACTCGGGAGGGGATCCCATTGAACACCGGGGAGCTGTTTTTT. Translation: CASRTREGIPLNTGELFF.

This clonotype has at least ten counts. The gene calls are TRBV12-3 or TRBV12-4 and TRBJ1-1, with 9 nucleotides matching TRBD1. This CDR3 region has 16 residues. Trimming at V came to 4 bases and at J to 3 bases, leaving 9 bases not matched to a gene. CDR3 sequence (DNA): TGTGCCAGCAGTTCCGGACAGGGGTGGCGGGACACTGAAGCTTTCTTT. It is translated as CASSSGQGWRDTEAFF.

This clonotype was detected many times. The gene calls are TRBV7-2 and TRBJ2-5; weak D call: TRBD1 (6 bases). Germline V gene lookup returns CDR1 SGHTA and CDR2 FQGNSA. V was pared by 5 bases and J by 9 bases, with 19 bases between. CDR3 length equals 14 residues. CDR3 in amino acids: CASSLNRVGSAQYF. Written as DNA, the CDR3 is TGTGCCAGCAGCCTCAACAGGGTTGGGTCGGCCCAGTACTTC.

Many counts were recorded for this clonotype. This chain's CDR3 is CSAHLTGTSGEQFF. The CDR3 nucleotides are TGCAGTGCTCATCTAACCGGGACTAGCGGGGAGCAGTTCTTC. The rearrangement links TRBV20-1 to TRBJ2-1, with TRBD2 matching 12 bases. Germline values: CDR1 DFQATT, CDR2 SNEGSKA (reference sequence). Trimming removed 5 bases from V and 10 bases from J; junction bases left unmatched: 9. This CDR3 comprises 14 residues.

The rearrangement joins TRBV20-1 to TRBJ2-3, with D perhaps matching TRBD2 (5 bases). This CDR3 is built from 15 residues. Germline V gene sequence: CDR1 DFQATT, CDR2 SNEGSKA (reference sequence). The germline V and J ends were trimmed by 3 bases and 9 bases, with 22 bases remaining between them. CDR3 sequence: CSARIPSTDTQTQYF. CDR3 nucleotides: TGCAGTGCTAGGATCCCTAGCACAGATACTCAGACGCAGTATTTT.

This clonotype was seen at least ten times. The rearrangement uses TRBV5-1 and TRBJ1-1; 9 nucleotides agree with TRBD1. The CDR3 runs to 15 residues. The germline V gene has CDR1 SGHRS and CDR2 YFSETQ. The V and J ends lost 3 bases and 6 bases, in that order; junction bases with no gene match: 9. CDR3 loop: CASSSKGQGGAEAFF. In DNA form, the CDR3 reads TGCGCCAGCAGCTCCAAGGGACAGGGAGGCGCTGAAGCTTTCTTT.

Worth noting for this clonotype: Possible read error: a much larger clone is one base away. The genes are TRBV7-9 and TRBJ2-2; tentatively, D is TRBD1 (5 bases). CDR1 and CDR2 from the germline V gene are SEHNR and FQNEAQ (reference sequence). The CDR3 consists of 15 residues. Trimming stripped 3 bases from V and 0 bases from J, with 8 bases between. The CDR3, as DNA: TGTGCCAGCAGCTTTGACAGCACGAACACCGGGGAGCTGTTTTTT. This sequence encodes CASSFDSTNTGELFF.

This clonotype was recorded many times. This sequence joins TRBV6-5 and TRBJ2-7; 9 nucleotides align to TRBD1. Germline V gene sequence: CDR1 MNHEY, CDR2 SVGAGI. The CDR3 totals 15 residues. The trim removed 5 bases at V and 3 bases at J, leaving 8 bases unmatched. CDR3 DNA: TGTGCCAGCAGTCCCCAGGGGACAGGGATCTACGAGCAGTACTTC. Translating gives CASSPQGTGIYEQYF.

This clonotype was observed at least ten times. CDR3 in amino acids: CASSLGLGQGYGYTF. The CDR3 DNA reads as TGTGCCAGCAGTTTAGGACTCGGACAAGGGTATGGCTACACCTTC. The rearrangement joins TRBV12-3 or TRBV12-4 to TRBJ1-2, with a possible D match to TRBD1 (5 bases). Trimming took 1 base from V and 5 from J, leaving 14 bases between them. The CDR3 totals 15 residues.

Turning to this clonotype: This clone may be a read error of a much larger clone one base away. This sequence joins TRBV3-1 and TRBJ2-2; 11 bases agree with TRBD1. CDR1 is LGHDT, CDR2 YNNKEL, per germline (reference sequence). V shed 3 bases and J 9 bases; nucleotides not matched to a gene: 9. The CDR3 is 16 amino acids. In nucleotides, the CDR3 is TGTGCCAGCAGCCATCTCCGGGACAGGGGGTCCCGGGAGCTGTTTTTT. Its translation: CASSHLRDRGSRELFF.

Ten or more counts support this clonotype. The chain has TRBV14 and TRBJ1-1, with D unclear. The CDR3 is 15 residues long. Germline CDR1 SGHDN, CDR2 FVKESK. Deletions cut 1 base from V and 4 bases from J, with 13 bases between. The CDR3 DNA reads as TGTGCCAGCAGCCAAGTAGGCTTGCTGGGCACTGAAGCTTTCTTT. This sequence encodes CASSQVGLLGTEAFF.

The chain is built from TRBV20-1 and TRBJ2-5, with D possibly matching TRBD2 (5 bases). The CDR3 has 13 amino acids. Germline CDR1 and CDR2: DFQATT and SNEGSKA (reference sequence). With 6 bases removed from V and 5 bases from J, the gap between germline ends came to 16 bases. The CDR3 sequence is CSAVRGPHETQYF. Written as DNA, the CDR3 is TGCAGTGCAGTAAGAGGGCCCCATGAGACCCAGTACTTC.

This clonotype was detected ten times or more. The chain links TRBV20-1 to TRBJ1-2, with no clear D. Germline V CDR1 and CDR2: DFQATT, SNEGSKA (reference sequence). Trimming stripped 1 base from V and 8 bases from J, with 14 bases between. CDR3 size: 13 residues. CDR3 in DNA: TGCAGTGCTAGAGTCATGGCCGGTTACGGCTACACCTTC. Protein: CSARVMAGYGYTF.

This clonotype was found many times. The chain joins TRBV6-5 to TRBJ1-2, with D perhaps matching TRBD1 (5 bases). Trimming took 2 bases from V and 5 from J, leaving 15 bases between them. The CDR3 totals 15 residues. The V gene's germline CDR1 is MNHEY and CDR2 SVGAGI. This CDR3 reads CASSYLPIDRYGYTF. The CDR3 coding sequence is TGTGCCAGCAGTTACCTTCCTATCGACAGATATGGCTACACCTTC.

In its sample, this clonotype is medium-sized. The chain carries TRBV5-6 and TRBJ2-7; 9 positions agree with TRBD1. The CDR3 length is 14 residues. Germline V gene sequence: CDR1 SGHDT, CDR2 YYEEEE. The V gene end was trimmed by 4 bases and the J gene end by 3 bases; junction bases not matched to a gene: 5. The CDR3 DNA reads as TGTGCCAGCAGCCACGGGACAGGGAGCTACGAGCAGTACTTC. It yields the protein CASSHGTGSYEQYF.

This clonotype was counted at least ten times. The rearrangement joins TRBV7-9 to TRBJ2-5; 10 bases are a match to TRBD2. The CDR3 sequence is 15 residues long. The germline V gene has CDR1 SEHNR and CDR2 FQNEAQ (reference sequence). Trimming took 4 bases from V and 0 from J; bases not matched to a gene: 2. The CDR3 loop reads CASSYGLADQETQYF. In DNA, the CDR3 is TGTGCCAGCAGCTACGGACTAGCGGACCAAGAGACCCAGTACTTC.

This clonotype was seen ten or more times. V gene TRBV20-1 combines with J gene TRBJ1-2, with 7 bases identical to TRBD1. V lost 5 bases to trimming and J lost 8 bases; unmatched junction nucleotides: 8. CDR3 length: 12 amino acids. Germline CDR1 and CDR2: DFQATT and SNEGSKA (reference sequence). DNA for the CDR3: TGCAGTGCTCTGAGGGGGCCGGGAGGCTACACCTTC. Its translation: CSALRGPGGYTF.

This clonotype has at least ten counts. The chain couples TRBV5-1 to TRBJ2-3; possibly TRBD2 for D (6 bases). Trimming took 5 bases from V and 2 from J, leaving 18 bases between them. The CDR3 contains 16 residues. Germline V lookup: CDR1 SGHRS, CDR2 YFSETQ. The CDR3 spells CASRTGLLGNTDTQYF. In nucleotides, the CDR3 is TGCGCCAGCAGAACGGGACTGTTAGGCAACACAGATACGCAGTATTTT.

This clonotype was counted many times. This chain connects TRBV7-6 to TRBJ2-7, with a weak D call TRBD2 (5 bases). This CDR3 has 16 amino acids. Germline CDR1 reads SGHVS; CDR2 reads FNYEAQ. Trimming stripped 0 bases from V and 2 bases from J, with 14 bases between. CDR3 residues: CASSLAPDPGAYEQYF. The DNA for the CDR3 is TGTGCCAGCAGCTTAGCGCCGGACCCCGGGGCCTACGAGCAGTACTTC.

In its sample, this clonotype was seen many times. This chain uses TRBV5-6 with TRBJ1-4; D gene ambiguous. From germline, CDR1 is SGHDT and CDR2 YYEEEE. V lost 1 base and J lost 13, with 14 bases in between. The CDR3 extends over 13 amino acids. The DNA of the CDR3 is TGTGCCAGCAGCTTGTTGTTAGGTCGGGCACTGTTTTTT. Amino acid sequence: CASSLLLGRALFF.

The genes are TRBV14 and TRBJ2-6; no firm D call. With 1 base removed from V and 2 bases from J, the gap between germline ends came to 12 bases. Germline CDR1 SGHDN, CDR2 FVKESK. The CDR3 is 17 amino acids. CDR3 sequence reads: CASSQVLAFAGANVLTF. CDR3 sequence (DNA): TGTGCCAGCAGCCAAGTGCTGGCGTTCGCTGGGGCCAACGTCCTGACTTTC.

This clonotype came up a few times. The rearrangement links TRBV7-2 to TRBJ2-5, with 9 bases fitting TRBD2. Germline CDR1 SGHTA, CDR2 FQGNSA. V lost 2 bases to trimming and J lost 4 bases; unmatched junction nucleotides: 8. The CDR3 has 16 amino acids. CDR3 residues: CASSLFRRGGRETQYF. CDR3 coding DNA: TGTGCCAGCAGCTTATTTCGGCGGGGGGGTCGAGAGACCCAGTACTTC.

This clonotype occurred many times. The CDR3 DNA is TGTGCCAGCAGTTGGGGAAACAGGGGGATCGAAGCTTTCTTT. It specifies CASSWGNRGIEAFF. The gene calls are TRBV6-2 or TRBV6-3 and TRBJ1-1, with 8 bases matching TRBD1. Germline lookup yields CDR1 MNHEY and CDR2 SVGEGT. Trimming at V came to 4 bases and at J to 8 bases, leaving 9 bases not matched to a gene. This CDR3 contains 14 residues.

Regarding this clonotype: This may arise from a read error, as a much more abundant clone is one base away. V and J are TRBV20-1 and TRBJ1-1, with D unresolved. The ends were cut back, 6 bases at V and 0 bases at J, with 11 bases in the middle. CDR1 and CDR2 from the germline V gene are DFQATT and SNEGSKA (reference sequence). This CDR3 has 13 amino acids. In nucleotides, the CDR3 is TGCAGTGCCCAGCTGGGGATGAACACTGAAGCTTTCTTT. It yields the protein CSAQLGMNTEAFF.